This T cell receptor (beta chain) derives from a study of shared clonotypes between healthy human individuals. Of note for this clone: Its antigen remains unknown.

Germline V gives CDR1 SGHDT, CDR2 YYEEEE. This CDR3 contains 13 residues. V was cut by 5 bases and J by 3 bases, with 11 bases left in between. Points from the study as a whole: Clonotype sharing among donors was expected to depend on sequencing depth. Unshared clonotypes carried lower generation probabilities than those common to all four donors. What rarefaction showed was incomplete sorted-subset sequencing despite large depth.

Libraries were prepared by immunoSEQ multiplex PCR; TCRdb keeps only in-frame clonotypes and omits some of them. Of around 2.5 million clones listed, 80% to 95% are singletons. Sequencing used naive CD4+ T cells from PBMCs. Subset in this sample: CD45RA+ positively selected. J is TRBJ1-1 and V is TRBV5-6; perhaps TRBD1 as D (5 bases). This receptor was obtained from a man younger than 35 in good health. Some clones in this sample may be carry-over from other donors' samples. In DNA form, the CDR3 reads TGTGCCAGCAGTCGGAGGGGAGACACTGAAGCTTTCTTT. This gives the protein CASSRRGDTEAFF. The entire variable domain, with the rest obtained from reference TRBV5-6 and TRBJ1-1, is as follows: DAGVTQSPTHLIKTRGQQVTLRCSPKSGHDTVSWYQQALGQGPQFIFQYYEEEERQRGNFPDRFSGHQFPNYSSELNVNALLLGDSALYLCASSRRGDTEAFFGQGTRLTVV.